A single sample gave rise to the 16 T cell receptor beta chains below, sequenced in a study of blood T cell repertoires in COVID-19. Assay: immunoSEQ multiplex PCR; the TCRdb copy retains only in-frame clones and omits some. The sample lists roughly 220,000 clones; more than 75% were seen once. Sequenced sample: PBMCs or T cells enriched from blood (not recorded which). These receptors all come from a young man with acute COVID-19.

The chain carries TRBV5-1 and TRBJ2-7; 7 bases map to TRBD1. This CDR3 comprises 17 residues. Germline V gives CDR1 SGHRS, CDR2 YFSETQ. Unmatched junction bases numbered 17, after V lost 6 bases and J lost 2 bases. The CDR3 DNA reads as TGCGCCAGCAAGGTTTCGCTTGGGACAGAATATACCTACGAGCAGTACTTC. It encodes CASKVSLGTEYTYEQYF.

This clone was observed a single time. J is TRBJ1-2 and V is TRBV30, with unresolved D. The CDR3 loop spans 13 amino acids. Germline assignment: CDR1 GTSNPN and CDR2 SVGIG (reference sequence). Trimming took 5 bases from V and 8 from J, leaving 18 bases between them. The CDR3, as DNA: TGTGCCTGGGAGACACATCCTAGCGGGGGCTACACCTTC. It translates to CAWETHPSGGYTF.

This clone was found once. The chain recombines TRBV10-2 with TRBJ1-6; no definite D call. Between the trimmed V and J ends, which lost 3 bases and 10 bases, there was a span of 13 bases. CDR3 length: 14 amino acids. Germline values: CDR1 WSHSY, CDR2 SAAADI. The CDR3 DNA reads as TGCGCCAGCAGTGACGCAGCACGGCGGTCACCCCTCCACTTT. Translated: CASSDAARRSPLHF.

This clone was found a few times. The chain is built from TRBV7-9 and TRBJ1-2, with 9 bases lining up with TRBD1. V shed 5 bases, J shed 5 bases, and the junction held 12 bases outside the gene matches. The CDR3 has 16 residues. Germline lookup yields CDR1 SEHNR and CDR2 FQNEAQ (reference sequence). The CDR3 is CASSPPGGQGLYGYTF. The CDR3, as DNA: TGTGCCAGCAGCCCCCCGGGGGGACAGGGTTTATATGGCTACACCTTC.

CDR3 loop: CASSFLRLEEGYTF. As DNA, the CDR3 is TGCGCCAGCAGCTTCCTGAGGCTAGAGGAGGGCTACACCTTC. V gene TRBV5-1 combines with J gene TRBJ1-2; the D is unclear. Deletions cut 2 bases from V and 8 bases from J, with 16 bases between. Germline-derived CDR1 and CDR2 are SGHRS and YFSETQ. This CDR3 region has 14 residues.

J is TRBJ1-1 and V is TRBV2; the D is unclear. This CDR3 spans 15 amino acids. The V gene's germline CDR1 is SNHLY and CDR2 FYNNEI. The V gene lost 6 bases and the J gene lost 3 bases, with 17 bases spanning the gap. The CDR3 DNA reads as TGTGCCAGCAGAGTGAGGGTAGGTGGAGACACTGAAGCTTTCTTT. It codes for CASRVRVGGDTEAFF.

The J gene is TRBJ1-1, the V gene TRBV19, with D hard to call. CDR3 size: 16 residues. V was trimmed by 1 base and J by 1 base, leaving 13 bases between them. Per germline, CDR1 LNHDA and CDR2 SQIVND (reference sequence). CDR3 protein: CASSIARGLTNTEAFF. Here the CDR3 DNA reads TGTGCCAGTAGTATAGCGCGGGGTTTGACGAACACTGAAGCTTTCTTT. Drawing the rest from reference TRBV19 and TRBJ1-1, the complete variable domain is DGGITQSPKYLFRKEGQNVTLSCEQNLNHDAMYWYRQDPGQGLRLIYYSQIVNDFQKGDIAEGYSVSREKKESFPLTVTSAQKNPTAFYLCASSIARGLTNTEAFFGQGTRLTVV.

The J gene is TRBJ1-1, the V gene TRBV2; 7 bases are a match to TRBD1. This CDR3 spans 14 amino acids. Germline trimming cut 5 bases from V and 3 bases from J; bases unmatched to any gene: 6. Germline V CDR1 and CDR2: SNHLY, FYNNEI. The CDR3 region is CASSHRGLDTEAFF. In DNA, the CDR3 is TGTGCCAGCAGTCACAGGGGACTAGACACTGAAGCTTTCTTT.

This rearrangement joins TRBV7-3 to TRBJ2-3; D may be TRBD1 (6 bases). The V gene lost 2 bases and the J gene lost 1 base, with 13 bases spanning the gap. CDR3 length equals 16 residues. The germline V gene has CDR1 SGHTA and CDR2 FQGTGA. The CDR3 spells CASSLEATGGTDTQYF. In nucleotides, the CDR3 is TGTGCCAGCAGCTTAGAGGCGACAGGCGGCACAGATACGCAGTATTTT.

The genes are TRBV11-2 and TRBJ2-7; D gene uncertain. Trimming removed 2 bases from V and 6 bases from J, with 20 bases in between. Germline-derived CDR1 and CDR2 are SGHAT and FQNNGV. This CDR3 has 16 amino acids. As DNA, the CDR3 is TGTGCCAGCAGCTTATCCCCGGGTCTTCGCCCCGGCGAGCAGTACTTC. Its translation is CASSLSPGLRPGEQYF.

This sequence joins TRBV19 and TRBJ1-1; 7 bases agree with TRBD1. The J segment lost 5 bases and the V segment lost 4 bases, leaving 22 bases of the junction unmatched. Germline V gene sequence: CDR1 LNHDA, CDR2 SQIVND (reference sequence). The CDR3 runs 19 residues. This chain's CDR3 is CASSTDRSGSLWVRTEAFF. The DNA for the CDR3 is TGTGCCAGTAGTACGGACAGGTCAGGCAGTCTTTGGGTAAGGACTGAAGCTTTCTTT. Supplemented by reference TRBV19 and TRBJ1-1, the full variable domain reads DGGITQSPKYLFRKEGQNVTLSCEQNLNHDAMYWYRQDPGQGLRLIYYSQIVNDFQKGDIAEGYSVSREKKESFPLTVTSAQKNPTAFYLCASSTDRSGSLWVRTEAFFGQGTRLTVV.

The V gene is TRBV11-2, the J gene TRBJ1-1, with TRBD1 as a possible D gene (5 bases). The germline V and J ends were trimmed by 5 bases and 7 bases, with 20 bases remaining between them. The CDR3 sequence is 15 residues long. In germline, CDR1 is SGHAT, CDR2 FQNNGV. The DNA of the CDR3 is TGTGCCAGCAGCCATTCTGTTCGGGCCGACAGTGAAGCTTTCTTT. Protein product: CASSHSVRADSEAFF.

This chain connects TRBV30 to TRBJ2-7; maybe TRBD2 (5 bases). The germline V and J ends were trimmed by 0 bases and 9 bases, with 12 bases remaining between them. Germline CDR1 and CDR2: GTSNPN and SVGIG (reference sequence). CDR3 size: 12 residues. The CDR3 DNA is TGTGCCTGGAGTGTACGTGAAGGGAGGCAGTACTTC. It translates to CAWSVREGRQYF.

The chain couples TRBV18 to TRBJ2-7; perhaps TRBD1 as D (6 bases). Germline CDR1 is KGHSH and CDR2 is LQKENI. The CDR3 is 13 residues long. V lost 3 bases, J lost 2 bases, and 8 bases lay in between. CDR3 region: CASSPRDTYEQYF. CDR3 nucleotide sequence: TGTGCCAGCTCACCCCGGGACACCTACGAGCAGTACTTC.

The table lists this clone with a few counts. The chain couples TRBV7-2 to TRBJ2-5, with TRBD2 identical over 8 bases. This CDR3 region has 14 residues. Germline V lookup: CDR1 SGHTA, CDR2 FQGNSA. Trimming cost V 6 bases and J 4 bases; bases outside gene matches: 7. Here the CDR3 DNA reads TGTGCCAGCAGACTATCGGGGGGGGCAGAGACCCAGTACTTC. Protein sequence: CASRLSGGAETQYF.

V usage is TRBV7-7 and J usage is TRBJ2-2, with 7 positions matching TRBD2. This CDR3 region has 16 residues. V shed 6 bases, J shed 4 bases, and the junction held 11 bases outside the gene matches. Germline V CDR1 and CDR2: SSHAT, FNYEAQ (reference sequence). In DNA form, the CDR3 reads TGTGCCAGCAGTAACATGGGGGGGACCAGCACCGGGGAGCTGTTTTTT. Its protein product is CASSNMGGTSTGELFF.